Below, 22 T cell receptor beta chains from the same sample are listed, as sequenced in a study of T cells in Graves' hyperthyroidism and ophthalmopathy. RNA transcripts yielded amplified TCR beta CDR3 regions. In the first-round RT-PCR of the TCR CDR3, the HTBI primer set was used. TCRdb processed the multiplex PCR reads anew with MiXCR; each CDR3 protein has one entry. The sample holds approximately 640,000 distinct CDR3 sequences, approximately 15% seen once. The sequenced sample consisted of blood. The receptors shown here come from a man aged 50 to 60 with Graves' hyperthyroidism.

This clonotype was detected a few times. The chain has TRBV4-2 and TRBJ1-4, with D hard to call. CDR1 LGHNA and CDR2 YNFKEQ come from the germline V gene. The CDR3 has 16 amino acids. Trimming shortened V by 4 bases and J by 3 bases, and 15 bases separated the two germline ends. CDR3 nucleotide sequence: TGTGCCAGCAGCCTCTACAGCTATAGCCCTAATGAAAAACTGTTTTTT. The encoded protein is CASSLYSYSPNEKLFF.

This clonotype was picked up many times. The rearrangement uses TRBV28 and TRBJ1-2; D is perhaps TRBD1 (6 bases). There are 11 residues in the CDR3. The ends were cut back, 8 bases at V and 3 bases at J, with 7 bases in the middle. In germline, CDR1 is MDHEN, CDR2 SYDVKM. In DNA form, the CDR3 reads TGTGCCAGCGAGGGGGACTATGGCTACACCTTC. This encodes CASEGDYGYTF.

V gene TRBV6-1 combines with J gene TRBJ1-2, with D hard to call. The germline gives CDR1 MNHNS, CDR2 SASEGT. V was pared by 7 bases and J by 0 bases, with 18 bases between. The CDR3 sequence is 16 residues long. The CDR3 DNA follows: TGTGCCAGCACCTCGCTCCCAGTCCAGACTAACTATGGCTACACCTTC. Translating gives CASTSLPVQTNYGYTF.

The V and J genes are TRBV18 and TRBJ1-2; 10 nucleotides match TRBD1. Germline loops: CDR1 KGHSH, CDR2 LQKENI. The trim removed 3 bases at V and 2 bases at J, leaving 0 bases unmatched. The CDR3 has 14 residues. CDR3 protein: CASSPDRGNYGYTF. In DNA, the CDR3 is TGTGCCAGCTCACCGGACAGGGGGAACTATGGCTACACCTTC.

This clonotype was observed many times. V and J are TRBV28 and TRBJ1-1, with D unresolved. The V gene lost 6 bases and the J gene lost 3 bases, with 14 bases spanning the gap. This CDR3 has 14 residues. Germline V gene lookup returns CDR1 MDHEN and CDR2 SYDVKM. The CDR3 nucleotides are TGTGCCAGCAGAAATGGACGACTGTACACTGAAGCTTTCTTT. Encoded protein: CASRNGRLYTEAFF.

J is TRBJ1-5 and V is TRBV20-1; perhaps TRBD1 as D (5 bases). This CDR3 spans 12 amino acids. Germline lookup yields CDR1 DFQATT and CDR2 SNEGSKA (reference sequence). The germline V and J ends were trimmed by 6 bases and 4 bases, with 10 bases remaining between them. The CDR3 coding sequence is TGCAGTGCCGACGGGGGGAATCAGCCCCAGCATTTT. Protein sequence: CSADGGNQPQHF.

This clonotype was counted many times. This sequence joins TRBV10-3 and TRBJ2-7; tentatively, D is TRBD1 (5 bases). Germline assignment: CDR1 ENHRY and CDR2 SYGVKD. The CDR3 extends over 14 amino acids. Deletions cut 8 bases from V and 1 base from J, with 15 bases between. The CDR3 region is CAISRGTGSYEQYF. In nucleotides, the CDR3 is TGTGCCATCTCTAGGGGAACGGGTTCCTACGAGCAGTACTTC.

In its sample, this clonotype was seen a few times. The chain combines TRBV30 with TRBJ1-5; D is undetermined. Germline-derived CDR1 and CDR2 are GTSNPN and SVGIG (reference sequence). The CDR3 has 14 residues. V was cut by 0 bases and J by 4 bases, with 10 bases left in between. The DNA for the CDR3 is TGTGCCTGGAGTGTAGGGTCTGTGAATCAGCCCCAGCATTTT. It encodes CAWSVGSVNQPQHF.

This clonotype was observed at least ten times. The chain uses TRBV7-2 and TRBJ2-1, with TRBD1 matching 7 bases. V was clipped by 2 bases and J by 7 bases; unmatched bases: 5. Germline values: CDR1 SGHTA, CDR2 FQGNSA. This CDR3 is built from 14 residues. DNA of the CDR3: TGTGCCAGCAGCTTAATGGGCAGGGGGAATGAGCAGTTCTTC. Protein: CASSLMGRGNEQFF. The whole variable domain, remainder taken from reference TRBV7-2 and TRBJ2-1, is GAGVSQSPSNKVTEKGKDVELRCDPISGHTALYWYRQSLGQGLEFLIYFQGNSAPDKSGLPSDRFSAERTGGSVSTLTIQRTQQEDSAVYLCASSLMGRGNEQFFGPGTRLTVL.

This clonotype was counted only a few times. The chain is built from TRBV19 and TRBJ2-2, with D uncertain. Germline CDR1 LNHDA, CDR2 SQIVND (reference sequence). Trimming removed 4 bases at V and 6 bases at J, with 15 bases between. The CDR3 spans 15 residues. The CDR3 protein is CASSTGPDLAGELFF. Written as DNA, the CDR3 is TGTGCCAGTAGTACAGGACCCGACCTCGCCGGGGAGCTGTTTTTT.

At least ten counts were recorded for this clonotype. The chain employs TRBV30 and TRBJ1-1; D is unclear. Trimming left V 4 bases short and J 1 base short, with 7 bases between. CDR1 and CDR2 (germline): GTSNPN, SVGIG (reference sequence). The CDR3 consists of 12 residues. For the CDR3, the DNA is TGTGCCTGGATTATAAGGAACACTGAAGCTTTCTTT. Translated: CAWIIRNTEAFF. Full variable domain (outside the CDR3, taken from reference TRBV30 and TRBJ1-1): SQTIHQWPATLVQPVGSPLSLECTVEGTSNPNLYWYRQAAGRGLQLLFYSVGIGQISSEVPQNLSASRPQDRQFILSSKKLLLSDSGFYLCAWIIRNTEAFFGQGTRLTVV.

Regarding this clonotype: This may be a read error: a much more frequent sequence differs by one nucleotide. The V call is TRBV5-6, the J call TRBJ2-7, with D possibly matching TRBD2 (6 bases). The germline CDR1 and CDR2 sequences are SGHDT and YYEEEE. The CDR3 runs 14 residues. CDR3 sequence reads: CASSLVWGVYKQYF. CDR3 bases: TGTGCCAGCAGCTTGGTTTGGGGGGTCTACAAGCAGTACTTC.

This clonotype was detected many times. This chain joins TRBV14 and TRBJ2-7, with a tentative D call TRBD1 (5 bases). Germline V gene data show CDR1 as SGHDN and CDR2 as FVKESK. The ends were cut back, 0 bases at V and 3 bases at J, with 9 bases in the middle. The CDR3 is 14 amino acids. CDR3 residues: CASSQDGRGYEQYF. Written as DNA, the CDR3 is TGTGCCAGCAGCCAAGATGGTAGGGGCTACGAGCAGTACTTC.

Worth noting for this clonotype: A read error may explain this, as a much larger clone is one base away. The genes are TRBV30 and TRBJ2-5; tentatively, D is TRBD1 (6 bases). This CDR3 is 15 amino acids long. In germline, CDR1 is GTSNPN, CDR2 SVGIG (reference sequence). The CDR3 coding sequence is TGTGGAGCCGGGACACGGGGTCTAAGTGAAGAGACCCAGTACTTC. Encoded protein: CGAGTRGLSEETQYF.

This clonotype was recorded a few times. This chain joins TRBV18 and TRBJ2-1; D not resolved. Germline lookup yields CDR1 KGHSH and CDR2 LQKENI. Trimming took off 3 bases at V and 9 bases at J, with 6 bases between the two ends. This CDR3 contains 11 residues. The CDR3 nucleotides read TGTGCCAGCTCACCGAGCACTGAGCAGTTCTTC. This codes for CASSPSTEQFF.

This chain links TRBV5-1 with TRBJ2-7, with D possibly matching TRBD1 (6 bases). Trimming removed 4 bases at V and 3 bases at J, with 14 bases between. Germline CDR1 is SGHRS and CDR2 is YFSETQ. The length of the CDR3 is 14 residues. CDR3: CASSNLQGNYEQYF. CDR3 nucleotide sequence: TGCGCCAGCAGCAACTTACAGGGTAACTACGAGCAGTACTTC.

J is TRBJ1-2 and V is TRBV7-6, with D possibly TRBD1 on 5 matching bases. This CDR3 has 15 amino acids. Germline-derived CDR1 and CDR2 are SGHVS and FNYEAQ. Trimming removed 0 bases from V and 7 bases from J, with 15 bases in between. As DNA, the CDR3 is TGTGCCAGCAGCTTAGCTCGTGGGGCTCCGGTTGGCTACACCTTC. This encodes CASSLARGAPVGYTF.

This clonotype was seen only a few times. V and J are TRBV3-1 and TRBJ1-1, with 8 bases identical to TRBD1. This CDR3 contains 15 residues. Germline lookup yields CDR1 LGHDT and CDR2 YNNKEL (reference sequence). V lost 4 bases to trimming and J lost 1 base; unmatched junction nucleotides: 5. The chain's CDR3 is CASSRTGTGNTEAFF. As DNA, the CDR3 is TGTGCCAGCAGCCGCACCGGGACAGGGAACACTGAAGCTTTCTTT.

The V gene is TRBV27, the J gene TRBJ2-1, with 8 bases matching TRBD1. V was clipped by 5 bases and J by 0 bases; unmatched bases: 12. From germline, CDR1 is MNHEY and CDR2 SMNVEV (reference sequence). The CDR3 runs to 18 residues. The CDR3 loop reads CASSTRTGRFSSYNEQFF. CDR3 nucleotide sequence: TGTGCCAGCAGTACGCGGACAGGGAGGTTTAGCTCCTACAATGAGCAGTTCTTC.

This clonotype was recorded a few times. The chain couples TRBV3-1 to TRBJ2-7; D possibly matches TRBD1 or TRBD2 (5 bases each). The V end lost 1 base, the J end lost 6 bases, and 13 bases lay between the germline ends. The CDR3 contains 14 residues. In germline, CDR1 is LGHDT, CDR2 YNNKEL (reference sequence). CDR3 in DNA: TGTGCCAGCAGCCAAGCCGGGGCAGTTGGCGAGCAGTACTTC. Translating it yields CASSQAGAVGEQYF.

Remarks on this clonotype: Given a much more abundant clone one base away, this may be a read error. The gene calls are TRBV6-2 or TRBV6-3 and TRBJ2-2; 8 bases match TRBD1. CDR1 and CDR2 (germline): MNHEY, SVGEGT. CDR3 length equals 15 residues. The CDR3: CANSAGTGNTGELFF. The CDR3 nucleotides are TGTGCCAACAGTGCCGGGACAGGAAACACCGGGGAGCTGTTTTTT.

Concerning this clonotype itself: This may come from a read error, since a much larger clone is one base off. The V call is TRBV29-1, the J call TRBJ2-3; D remains unclear. Germline V CDR1 and CDR2: SQVTM, ANQGSEA. The CDR3 sequence is 17 residues long. In DNA form, the CDR3 reads TGCAGCGTTGAAGATGTTCTGGACGCACCAAGAACAGATACGCGGTATTTT. Amino acids: CSVEDVLDAPRTDTRYF.